The 11 T cell receptor beta chains in this list originate from one sample, sequenced in a study of response to subunit inactivated influenza vaccine. One entry per CDR3 protein results from TCRdb running MiXCR on the RT-PCR reads. Among 300,000 to 350,000 distinct CDR3 sequences listed, approximately 23% were seen once. Specimen: PBMCs from blood, collected around 22 months after vaccination. Receptors originate from a man between 45 and 75 years old who received an inactivated influenza vaccine.

In its sample, this clonotype was seen a few times. V usage is TRBV28 and J usage is TRBJ2-3; a weak D match, TRBD2 (6 bases). The CDR3 totals 15 residues. Between the trimmed V and J ends, which lost 3 bases and 1 base, there was a span of 11 bases. CDR1 MDHEN and CDR2 SYDVKM come from the germline V gene. This chain's CDR3 is CASSLGGIGTDTQYF. DNA for the CDR3: TGTGCCAGCAGTTTGGGCGGGATTGGCACAGATACGCAGTATTTT.

The rearrangement links TRBV7-7 to TRBJ2-1; 7 bases are a match to TRBD1. There are 14 residues in the CDR3. V lost 2 bases to trimming and J lost 6 bases; unmatched junction nucleotides: 4. Germline V gene lookup returns CDR1 SSHAT and CDR2 FNYEAQ (reference sequence). The CDR3 DNA reads TGTGCCAGCAGCTTAACAGGGGAGCGCAATGAGCAGTTCTTC. It translates to CASSLTGERNEQFF.

This clonotype was counted a few times. This chain joins TRBV5-8 and TRBJ2-1; no definite D call. V lost 1 base and J lost 6, with 11 bases in between. This CDR3 contains 14 residues. In germline, CDR1 is SGHTS, CDR2 YDEGEE. The CDR3 coding sequence is TGTGCCAGCAGCTTGTTGCTAGTCCTCAATGAGCAGTTCTTC. Amino acids: CASSLLLVLNEQFF.

This clonotype was counted only a few times. The genes are TRBV6-6 and TRBJ1-4; TRBD1 aligns across 9 bases. The junction had 4 bases not matched to a gene; V was cut back by 6 bases and J by 8 bases. Germline CDR1 reads MNHNY; CDR2 reads SVGAGI (reference sequence). This CDR3 is 13 amino acids long. In nucleotides, the CDR3 is TGTGCCAGCAGCACAGGGGGCGCGGAAAAACTGTTTTTT. Residues: CASSTGGAEKLFF.

The V and J genes are TRBV7-7 and TRBJ2-5; the match to TRBD2 covers 15 bases. The J segment lost 1 base and the V segment lost 3 bases, leaving 9 bases of the junction unmatched. The germline CDR1 and CDR2 sequences are SSHAT and FNYEAQ (reference sequence). This CDR3 contains 19 residues. CDR3 nucleotides: TGTGCCAGCAGCTTGGAGGGGACTAGCGGGAGGCCCGTCCAAGAGACCCAGTACTTC. This gives the protein CASSLEGTSGRPVQETQYF.

This chain links TRBV29-1 with TRBJ2-1; 9 bases are a match to TRBD1. V trimming: 4 bases; J trimming: 10 bases; junction bases outside the gene matches: 5. This CDR3 is 12 amino acids long. In germline, CDR1 is SQVTM, CDR2 ANQGSEA. The CDR3 loop is CSVVAGTGEQFF. In nucleotides, the CDR3 is TGCAGCGTTGTCGCCGGGACAGGGGAGCAGTTCTTC.

The chain links TRBV25-1 to TRBJ1-3; 10 nucleotides agree with TRBD1. With V trimmed by 5 bases and J by 5 bases, 6 bases remained unmatched. This CDR3 has 15 residues. Germline CDR1 and CDR2: MGHDK and SYGVNS. The CDR3 DNA reads as TGTGCCAGCAGTCCAACGGGACAGGGGCGAAACACCATATATTTT. Translated: CASSPTGQGRNTIYF.

This clonotype was counted only a few times. The CDR3 DNA follows: TGTGCCAGCAGCTTATTCTCGACGAGAGAAGAGACCCAGTACTTC. It specifies CASSLFSTREETQYF. The chain uses TRBV7-2 and TRBJ2-5; no reliable D call. Trimming cost V 2 bases and J 3 bases, with 13 bases left between them. Germline CDR1 and CDR2: SGHTA and FQGNSA. This CDR3 is 15 amino acids long.

This clonotype was detected ten times or more. V and J are TRBV18 and TRBJ1-3, with a weak D call TRBD1 (5 bases). CDR1 and CDR2 from the germline V gene are KGHSH and LQKENI. The germline V and J ends were trimmed by 5 bases and 0 bases, with 14 bases remaining between them. The CDR3 is 16 residues long. The CDR3 DNA reads TGTGCCAGCTCAACCCAGACAGTTAACTCTGGAAACACCATATATTTT. Translating it yields CASSTQTVNSGNTIYF.

The table lists this clonotype with many counts. The chain combines TRBV27 with TRBJ2-1, with 8 positions matching TRBD2. The CDR3 extends over 17 amino acids. J was trimmed by 3 bases and V by 1 base; bases with no gene match: 8. Germline CDR1 and CDR2: MNHEY and SMNVEV (reference sequence). The chain's CDR3 is CASSLFRGGPLYNEQFF. The CDR3 bases are TGTGCCAGCAGTTTATTTCGGGGGGGGCCTCTCTACAATGAGCAGTTCTTC.

The CDR3 loop reads CSAPTMDEKLFF. CDR3 in DNA: TGCAGTGCTCCCACAATGGATGAAAAACTGTTTTTT. The chain combines TRBV20-1 with TRBJ1-4; no definite D call. The germline V gene has CDR1 DFQATT and CDR2 SNEGSKA (reference sequence). V lost 5 bases, J lost 6 bases, and 10 bases lay in between. CDR3 length equals 12 residues.